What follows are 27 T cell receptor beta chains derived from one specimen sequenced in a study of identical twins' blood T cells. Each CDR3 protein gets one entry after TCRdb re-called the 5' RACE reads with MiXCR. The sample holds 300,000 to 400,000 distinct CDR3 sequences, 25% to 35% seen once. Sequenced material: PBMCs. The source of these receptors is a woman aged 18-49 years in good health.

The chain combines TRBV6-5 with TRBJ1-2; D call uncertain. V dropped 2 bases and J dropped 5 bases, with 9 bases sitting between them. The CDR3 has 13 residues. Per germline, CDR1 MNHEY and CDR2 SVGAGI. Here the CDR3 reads CASSYNERYGYTF. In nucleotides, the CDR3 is TGTGCCAGCAGTTACAATGAGAGATATGGCTACACCTTC.

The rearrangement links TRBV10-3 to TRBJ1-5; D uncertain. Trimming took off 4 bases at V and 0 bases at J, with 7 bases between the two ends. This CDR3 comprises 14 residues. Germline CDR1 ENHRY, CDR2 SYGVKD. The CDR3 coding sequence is TGTGCCATCAGTGGTGGACCTAGCAATCAGCCCCAGCATTTT. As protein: CAISGGPSNQPQHF.

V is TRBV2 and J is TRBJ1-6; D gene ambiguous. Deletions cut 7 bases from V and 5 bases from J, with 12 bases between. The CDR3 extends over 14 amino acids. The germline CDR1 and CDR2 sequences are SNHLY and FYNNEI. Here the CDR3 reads CASTRVGDNSPLHF. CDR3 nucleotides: TGTGCCAGCACGAGGGTCGGAGATAATTCACCCCTCCACTTT.

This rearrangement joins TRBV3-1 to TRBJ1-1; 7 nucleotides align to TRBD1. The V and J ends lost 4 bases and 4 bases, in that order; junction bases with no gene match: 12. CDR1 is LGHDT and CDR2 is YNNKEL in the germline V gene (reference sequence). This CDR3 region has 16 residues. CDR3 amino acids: CASSPRERGLRTEAFF. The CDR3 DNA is TGTGCCAGCAGCCCTCGGGAGAGGGGGCTTCGCACTGAAGCTTTCTTT.

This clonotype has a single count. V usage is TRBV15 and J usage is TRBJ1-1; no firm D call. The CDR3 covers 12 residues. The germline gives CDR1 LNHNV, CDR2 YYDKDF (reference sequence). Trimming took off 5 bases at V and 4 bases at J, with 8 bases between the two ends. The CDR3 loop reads CATSLLATEAFF. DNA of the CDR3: TGTGCCACCAGCCTTCTGGCCACTGAAGCTTTCTTT. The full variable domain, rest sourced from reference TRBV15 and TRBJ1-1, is DAMVIQNPRYQVTQFGKPVTLSCSQTLNHNVMYWYQQKSSQAPKLLFHYYDKDFNNEADTPDNFQSRRPNTSFCFLDIRSPGLGDTAMYLCATSLLATEAFFGQGTRLTVV.

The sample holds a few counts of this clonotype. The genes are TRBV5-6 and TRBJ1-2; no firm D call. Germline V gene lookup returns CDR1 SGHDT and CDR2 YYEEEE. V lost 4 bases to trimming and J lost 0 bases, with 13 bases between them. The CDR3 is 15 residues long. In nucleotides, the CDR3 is TGTGCCAGCAGCCCACAGCTCGTCGCTAACTATGGCTACACCTTC. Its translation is CASSPQLVANYGYTF.

The CDR3, as DNA: TGTGCCAGCGGGGACCGGGAGCTGTTTTTT. Translated: CASGDRELFF. The J gene is TRBJ2-2, the V gene TRBV6-6; TRBD1 or TRBD2 may be the D gene (5 bases each). The CDR3 contains 10 residues. V lost 8 bases and J lost 9, with 7 bases in between. Germline V gene lookup returns CDR1 MNHNY and CDR2 SVGAGI (reference sequence).

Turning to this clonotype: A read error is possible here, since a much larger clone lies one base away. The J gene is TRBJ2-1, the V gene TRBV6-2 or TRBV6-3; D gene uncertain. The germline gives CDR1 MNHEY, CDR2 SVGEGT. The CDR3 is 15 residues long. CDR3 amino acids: CASSYRAGRNNEQCF. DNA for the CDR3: TGTGCCAGCAGTTACAGGGCCGGACGAAACAATGAGCAGTGCTTC.

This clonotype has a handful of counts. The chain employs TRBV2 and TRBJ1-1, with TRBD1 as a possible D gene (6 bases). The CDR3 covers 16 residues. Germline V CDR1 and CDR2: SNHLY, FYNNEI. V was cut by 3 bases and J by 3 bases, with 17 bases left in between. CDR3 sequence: CASSDRTVTFDTEAFF. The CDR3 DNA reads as TGTGCCAGCAGTGACCGGACAGTGACCTTTGACACTGAAGCTTTCTTT.

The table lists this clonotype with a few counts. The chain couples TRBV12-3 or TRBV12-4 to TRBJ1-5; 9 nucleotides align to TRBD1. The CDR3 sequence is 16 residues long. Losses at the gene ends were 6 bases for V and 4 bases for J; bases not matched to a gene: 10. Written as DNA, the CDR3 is TGTGCCAGCAGGGGTTATTTGACAGGGGGGAATCAGCCCCAGCATTTT. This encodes CASRGYLTGGNQPQHF.

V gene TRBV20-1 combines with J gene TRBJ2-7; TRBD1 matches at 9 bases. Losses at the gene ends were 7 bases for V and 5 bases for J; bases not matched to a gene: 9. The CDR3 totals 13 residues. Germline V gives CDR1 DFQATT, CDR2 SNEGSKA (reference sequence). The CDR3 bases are TGCAGTGTCAGGGACAGGGTTGTAGACGAGCAGTACTTC. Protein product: CSVRDRVVDEQYF.

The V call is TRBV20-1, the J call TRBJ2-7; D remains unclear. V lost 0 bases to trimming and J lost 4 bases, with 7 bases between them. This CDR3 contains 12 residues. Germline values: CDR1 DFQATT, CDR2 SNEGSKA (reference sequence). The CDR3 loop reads CSARDESYEQYF. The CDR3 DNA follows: TGCAGTGCTAGAGATGAGAGTTACGAGCAGTACTTC.

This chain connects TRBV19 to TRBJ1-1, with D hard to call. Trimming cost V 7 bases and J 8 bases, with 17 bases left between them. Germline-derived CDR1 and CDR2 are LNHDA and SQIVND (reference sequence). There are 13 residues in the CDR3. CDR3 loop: CASTRRTVREAFF. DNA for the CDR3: TGTGCCAGTACCCGGAGGACCGTGAGGGAAGCTTTCTTT.

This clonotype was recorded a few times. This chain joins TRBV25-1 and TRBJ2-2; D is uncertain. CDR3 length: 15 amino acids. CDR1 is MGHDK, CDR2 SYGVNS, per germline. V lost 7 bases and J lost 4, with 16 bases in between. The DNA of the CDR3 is TGTGCCAGCATCTACTTAGACCGACGCACCGGGGAGCTGTTTTTT. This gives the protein CASIYLDRRTGELFF.

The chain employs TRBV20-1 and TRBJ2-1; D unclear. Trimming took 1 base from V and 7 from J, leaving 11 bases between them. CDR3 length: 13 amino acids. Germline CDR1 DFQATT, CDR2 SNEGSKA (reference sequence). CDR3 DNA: TGCAGTGCTAGAGTGGTTATAAATAATGAGCAGTTCTTC. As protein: CSARVVINNEQFF.

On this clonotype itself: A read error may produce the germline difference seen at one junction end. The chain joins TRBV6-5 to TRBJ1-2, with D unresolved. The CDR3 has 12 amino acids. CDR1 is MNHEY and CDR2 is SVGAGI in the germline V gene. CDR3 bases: TGTGCCGGCAGTGGGCCTAACTATGGCTACACCTTC. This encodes CAGSGPNYGYTF.

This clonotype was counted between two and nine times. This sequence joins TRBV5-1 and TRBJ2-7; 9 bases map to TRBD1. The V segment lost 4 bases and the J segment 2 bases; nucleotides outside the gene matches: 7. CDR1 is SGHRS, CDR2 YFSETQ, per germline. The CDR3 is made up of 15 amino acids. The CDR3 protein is CASSPTGGKAYEQYF. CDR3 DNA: TGCGCCAGCAGCCCGACAGGGGGGAAGGCCTACGAGCAGTACTTC.

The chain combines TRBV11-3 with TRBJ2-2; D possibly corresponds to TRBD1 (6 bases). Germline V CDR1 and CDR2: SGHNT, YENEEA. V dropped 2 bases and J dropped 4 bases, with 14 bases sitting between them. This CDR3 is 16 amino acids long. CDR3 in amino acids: CASSLPTGPVTGELFF. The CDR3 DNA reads TGTGCCAGCAGCTTACCGACAGGCCCCGTCACCGGGGAGCTGTTTTTT.

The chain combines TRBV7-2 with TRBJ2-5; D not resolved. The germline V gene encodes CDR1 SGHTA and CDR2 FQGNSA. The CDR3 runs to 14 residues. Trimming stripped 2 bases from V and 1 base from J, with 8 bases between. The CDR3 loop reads CASSLLALQETQYF. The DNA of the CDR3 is TGTGCCAGCAGCTTATTAGCCCTCCAAGAGACCCAGTACTTC.

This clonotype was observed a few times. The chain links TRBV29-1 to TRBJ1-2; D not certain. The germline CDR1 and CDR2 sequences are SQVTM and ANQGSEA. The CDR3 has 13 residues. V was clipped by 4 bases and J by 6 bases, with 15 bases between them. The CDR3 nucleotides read TGCAGCGTTGTGTTTACAGAGGGCCATGGCTACACCTTC. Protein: CSVVFTEGHGYTF.

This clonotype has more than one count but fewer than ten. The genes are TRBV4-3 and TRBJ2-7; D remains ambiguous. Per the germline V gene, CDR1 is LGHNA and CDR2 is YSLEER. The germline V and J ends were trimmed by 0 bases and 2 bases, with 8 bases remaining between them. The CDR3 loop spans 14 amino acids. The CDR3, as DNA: TGCGCCAGCAGCCAAGATGCCGTTACCTACGAGCAGTACTTC. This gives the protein CASSQDAVTYEQYF.

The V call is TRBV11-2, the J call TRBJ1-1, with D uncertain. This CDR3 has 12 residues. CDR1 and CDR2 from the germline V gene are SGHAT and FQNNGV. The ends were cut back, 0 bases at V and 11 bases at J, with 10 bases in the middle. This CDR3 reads CASSLERIEAFF. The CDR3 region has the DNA TGTGCCAGCAGCTTAGAGCGTATAGAGGCTTTCTTT.

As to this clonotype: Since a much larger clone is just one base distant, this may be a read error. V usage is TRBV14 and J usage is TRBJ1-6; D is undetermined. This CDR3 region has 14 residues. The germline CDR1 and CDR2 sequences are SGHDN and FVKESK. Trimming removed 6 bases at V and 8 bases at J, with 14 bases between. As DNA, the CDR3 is TGTGCCAGCAGTCCTCAGCTGTATGATTCACCCCTCCACTTT. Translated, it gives CASSPQLYDSPLHF.

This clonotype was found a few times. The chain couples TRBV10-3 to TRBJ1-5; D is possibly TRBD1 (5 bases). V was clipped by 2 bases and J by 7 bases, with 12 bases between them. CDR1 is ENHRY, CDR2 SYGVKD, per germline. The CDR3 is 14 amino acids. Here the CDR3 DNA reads TGTGCCATCAGTGAGGGGTTTGGGGGGCAGCCCCAGCATTTT. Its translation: CAISEGFGGQPQHF.

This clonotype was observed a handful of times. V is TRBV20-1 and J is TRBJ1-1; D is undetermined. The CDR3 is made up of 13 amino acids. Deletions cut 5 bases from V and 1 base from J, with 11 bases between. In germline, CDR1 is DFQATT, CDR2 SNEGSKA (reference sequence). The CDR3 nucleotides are TGCAGTGCTGAGAGTGGAGGGAACACTGAAGCTTTCTTT. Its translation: CSAESGGNTEAFF.

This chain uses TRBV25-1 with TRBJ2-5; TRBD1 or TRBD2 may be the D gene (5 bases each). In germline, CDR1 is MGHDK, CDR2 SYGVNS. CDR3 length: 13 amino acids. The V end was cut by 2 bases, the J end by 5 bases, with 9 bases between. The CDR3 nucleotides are TGTGCCAGCAGTGAAGGGACCATTGAGACCCAGTACTTC. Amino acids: CASSEGTIETQYF.

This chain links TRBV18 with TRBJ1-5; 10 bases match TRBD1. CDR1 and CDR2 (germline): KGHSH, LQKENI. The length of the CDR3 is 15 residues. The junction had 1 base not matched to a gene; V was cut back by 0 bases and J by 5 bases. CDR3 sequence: CASSPPGTGDQPQHF. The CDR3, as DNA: TGTGCCAGCTCACCACCCGGGACAGGGGATCAGCCCCAGCATTTT.